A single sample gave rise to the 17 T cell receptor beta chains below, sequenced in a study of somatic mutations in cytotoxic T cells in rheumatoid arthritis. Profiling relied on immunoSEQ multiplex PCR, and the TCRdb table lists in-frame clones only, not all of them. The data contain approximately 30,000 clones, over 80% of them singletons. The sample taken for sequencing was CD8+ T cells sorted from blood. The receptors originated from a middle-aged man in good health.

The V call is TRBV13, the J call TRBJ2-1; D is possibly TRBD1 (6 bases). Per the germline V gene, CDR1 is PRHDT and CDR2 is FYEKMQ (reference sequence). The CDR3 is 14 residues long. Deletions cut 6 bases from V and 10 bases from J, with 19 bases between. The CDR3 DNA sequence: TGTGCCAGCAGTCCAAGGACAGCATGGAGCGAGCAGTTCTTC. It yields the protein CASSPRTAWSEQFF.

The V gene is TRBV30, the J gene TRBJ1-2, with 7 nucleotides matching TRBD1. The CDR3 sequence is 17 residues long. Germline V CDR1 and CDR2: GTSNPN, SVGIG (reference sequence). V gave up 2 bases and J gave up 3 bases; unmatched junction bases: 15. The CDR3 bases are TGTGCCTGGAGTATAAGGGGGCGATTTCCCGAGTACTATGGCTACACCTTC. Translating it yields CAWSIRGRFPEYYGYTF.

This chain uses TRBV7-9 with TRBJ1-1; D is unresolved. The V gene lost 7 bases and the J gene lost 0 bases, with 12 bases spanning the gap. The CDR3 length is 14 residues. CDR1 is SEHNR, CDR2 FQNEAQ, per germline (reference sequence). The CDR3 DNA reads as TGTGCCAGCATCAGGACCACAATGAACACTGAAGCTTTCTTT. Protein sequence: CASIRTTMNTEAFF.

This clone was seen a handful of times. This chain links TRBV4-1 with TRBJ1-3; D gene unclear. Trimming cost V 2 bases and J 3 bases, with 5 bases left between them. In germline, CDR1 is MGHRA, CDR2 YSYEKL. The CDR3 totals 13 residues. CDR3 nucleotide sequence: TGCGCCAGCAGCCAATTCTTTGGAAACACCATATATTTT. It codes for CASSQFFGNTIYF.

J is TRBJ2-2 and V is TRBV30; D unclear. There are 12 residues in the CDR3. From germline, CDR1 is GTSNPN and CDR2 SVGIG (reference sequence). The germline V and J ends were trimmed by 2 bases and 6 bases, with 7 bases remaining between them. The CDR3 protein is CAWSFGSGELFF. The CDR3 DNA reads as TGTGCCTGGAGTTTTGGTTCCGGGGAGCTGTTTTTT. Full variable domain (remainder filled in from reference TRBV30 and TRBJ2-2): SQTIHQWPATLVQPVGSPLSLECTVEGTSNPNLYWYRQAAGRGLQLLFYSVGIGQISSEVPQNLSASRPQDRQFILSSKKLLLSDSGFYLCAWSFGSGELFFGEGSRLTVL.

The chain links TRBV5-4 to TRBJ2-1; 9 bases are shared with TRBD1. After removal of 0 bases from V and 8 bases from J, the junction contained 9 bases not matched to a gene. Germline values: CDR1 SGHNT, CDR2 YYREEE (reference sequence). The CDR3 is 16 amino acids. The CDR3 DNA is TGTGCCAGCAGCTTGGGGCCCGGGACAGGGAACCATGAGCAGTTCTTC. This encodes CASSLGPGTGNHEQFF.

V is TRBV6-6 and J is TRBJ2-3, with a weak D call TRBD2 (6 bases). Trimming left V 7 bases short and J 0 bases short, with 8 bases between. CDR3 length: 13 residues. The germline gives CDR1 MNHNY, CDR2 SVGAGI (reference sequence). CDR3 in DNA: TGTGCCAGCATCAGCGGGAGCACAGATACGCAGTATTTT. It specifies CASISGSTDTQYF.

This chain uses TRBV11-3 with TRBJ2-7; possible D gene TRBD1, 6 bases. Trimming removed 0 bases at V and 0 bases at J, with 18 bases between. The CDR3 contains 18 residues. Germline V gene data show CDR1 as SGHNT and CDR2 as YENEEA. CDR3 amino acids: CASSLDPEHRESSYEQYF. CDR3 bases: TGTGCCAGCAGCTTAGATCCCGAACACAGGGAGAGCTCCTACGAGCAGTACTTC. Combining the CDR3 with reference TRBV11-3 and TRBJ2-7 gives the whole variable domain EAGVVQSPRYKIIEKKQPVAFWCNPISGHNTLYWYLQNLGQGPELLIRYENEEAVDDSQLPKDRFSAERLKGVDSTLKIQPAELGDSAVYLCASSLDPEHRESSYEQYFGPGTRLTVT.

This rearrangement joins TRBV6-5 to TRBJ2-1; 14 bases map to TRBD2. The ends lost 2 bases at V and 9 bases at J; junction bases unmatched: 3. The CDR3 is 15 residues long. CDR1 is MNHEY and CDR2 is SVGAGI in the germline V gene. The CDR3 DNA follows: TGTGCCAGCAGTTACGGGACTAGCGGGAGCGTTGAGCAGTTCTTC. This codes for CASSYGTSGSVEQFF.

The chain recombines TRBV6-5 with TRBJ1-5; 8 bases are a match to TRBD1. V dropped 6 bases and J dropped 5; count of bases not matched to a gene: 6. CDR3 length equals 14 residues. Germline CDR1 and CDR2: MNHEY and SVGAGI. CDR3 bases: TGTGCCAGCAGCGGACAGGGAGAGCATCAGCCCCAGCATTTT. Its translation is CASSGQGEHQPQHF.

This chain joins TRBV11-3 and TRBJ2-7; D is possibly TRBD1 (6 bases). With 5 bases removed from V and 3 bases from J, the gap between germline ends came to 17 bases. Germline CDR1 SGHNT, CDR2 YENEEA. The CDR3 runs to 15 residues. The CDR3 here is CASSPGVSTYYEQYF. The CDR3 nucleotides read TGTGCCAGCAGCCCAGGGGTTTCCACCTACTACGAGCAGTACTTC.

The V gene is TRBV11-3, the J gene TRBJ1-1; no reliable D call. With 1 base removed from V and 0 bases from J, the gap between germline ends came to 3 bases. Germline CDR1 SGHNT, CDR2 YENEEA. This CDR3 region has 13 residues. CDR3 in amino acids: CASSLAVNTEAFF. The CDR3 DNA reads TGTGCCAGCAGCTTAGCAGTGAACACTGAAGCTTTCTTT.

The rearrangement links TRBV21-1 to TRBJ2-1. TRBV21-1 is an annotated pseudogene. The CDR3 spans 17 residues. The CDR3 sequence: CASSKDCVTAAYNEQFF. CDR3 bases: TGTGCCAGCAGCAAAGATTGTGTGACGGCTGCCTACAATGAGCAGTTCTTC.

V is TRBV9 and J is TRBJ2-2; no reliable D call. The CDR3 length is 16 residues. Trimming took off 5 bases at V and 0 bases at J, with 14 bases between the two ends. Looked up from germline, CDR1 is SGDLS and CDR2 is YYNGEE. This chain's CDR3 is CASSPRPLSNTGELFF. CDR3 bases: TGTGCCAGCAGTCCAAGACCCCTCTCGAACACCGGGGAGCTGTTTTTT. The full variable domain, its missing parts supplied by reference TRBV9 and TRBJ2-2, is DSGVTQTPKHLITATGQRVTLRCSPRSGDLSVYWYQQSLDQGLQFLIQYYNGEERAKGNILERFSAQQFPDLHSELNLSSLELGDSALYFCASSPRPLSNTGELFFGEGSRLTVL.

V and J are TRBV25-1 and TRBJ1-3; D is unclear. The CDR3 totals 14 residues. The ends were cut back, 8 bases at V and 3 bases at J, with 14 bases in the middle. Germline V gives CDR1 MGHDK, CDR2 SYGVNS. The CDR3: CASSQDRFGNTIYF. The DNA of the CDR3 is TGTGCCAGCTCCCAGGACCGGTTTGGAAACACCATATATTTT.

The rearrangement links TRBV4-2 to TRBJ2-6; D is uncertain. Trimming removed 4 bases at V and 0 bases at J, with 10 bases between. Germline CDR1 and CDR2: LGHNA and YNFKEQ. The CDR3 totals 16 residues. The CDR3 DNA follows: TGTGCCAGCAGCCCTGACGCCCACTCTGGGGCCAACGTCCTGACTTTC. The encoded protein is CASSPDAHSGANVLTF.

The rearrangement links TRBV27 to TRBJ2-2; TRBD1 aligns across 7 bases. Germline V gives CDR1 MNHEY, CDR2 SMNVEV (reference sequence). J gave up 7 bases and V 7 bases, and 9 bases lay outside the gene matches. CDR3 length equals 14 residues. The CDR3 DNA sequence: TGTGCCAGCAACCCCCACGACAGGGTCGGGGAGCTGTTTTTT. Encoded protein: CASNPHDRVGELFF.